One sample yielded the 26 T cell receptor beta chains listed below, sequenced in a study of CD8 T cells in ankylosing spondylitis. TCRdb independently ran MiXCR on the 5' RACE reads; one entry per CDR3 protein. The top ten hold 0.75% to 0.9% of the sample, which has hundreds of thousands of distinct CDR3 sequences, about 24% seen once. Study conclusions and caveats: It appeared that ankylosing spondylitis blood was characterized by a TCR beta motif of about 8 highly homologous variants.

Their antigens are not known. Sequencing input: blood, either unsorted or a sorted T cell fraction (not recorded which). The receptors were gathered from a male donor with ankylosing spondylitis.

The sample holds many counts of this clonotype. The J gene is TRBJ2-1, the V gene TRBV24-1; 8 nucleotides agree with TRBD1. CDR1 is KGHDR, CDR2 SFDVKD, per germline. The length of the CDR3 is 15 residues. With 4 bases clipped from V and 5 bases from J, the junction kept 6 bases outside the gene matches. CDR3 coding DNA: TGTGCCACCAGTGACCCCGGGACAGGAGACAATGAGCAGTTCTTC. Amino acid sequence: CATSDPGTGDNEQFF.

The chain is built from TRBV29-1 and TRBJ1-4; possibly TRBD1 for D (5 bases). CDR3 length equals 13 residues. In germline, CDR1 is SQVTM, CDR2 ANQGSEA. Trimming took 4 bases from V and 8 from J, leaving 14 bases between them. CDR3 sequence reads: CSVGPGLREKLFF. As DNA, the CDR3 is TGCAGCGTTGGTCCAGGGCTACGAGAAAAACTGTTTTTT.

Only a few counts were recorded for this clonotype. The chain employs TRBV12-3 or TRBV12-4 and TRBJ1-4; maybe TRBD1 (6 bases). Trimming removed 2 bases from V and 7 bases from J, with 8 bases in between. This CDR3 comprises 13 residues. CDR3 DNA: TGTGCCAGCAGTTTACAGGGGTCTGAAAAACTGTTTTTT. It codes for CASSLQGSEKLFF.

This clonotype was found a few times. The CDR3 protein is CASSQDGTDLGNQPQHF. As DNA, the CDR3 is TGCGCCAGCAGCCAAGATGGTACAGACTTGGGCAATCAGCCCCAGCATTTT. The rearrangement joins TRBV4-1 to TRBJ1-5; unclear D gene. Germline V gene data show CDR1 as MGHRA and CDR2 as YSYEKL. CDR3 length: 17 amino acids. Trimming cost V 0 bases and J 2 bases, with 14 bases left between them.

The chain combines TRBV30 with TRBJ1-1; 8 bases align to TRBD1. Germline lookup yields CDR1 GTSNPN and CDR2 SVGIG (reference sequence). This CDR3 contains 14 residues. The ends lost 6 bases at V and 4 bases at J; junction bases unmatched: 10. As DNA, the CDR3 is TGTGCCTGCCGACCACGAACAGGGGGCACTGAAGCTTTCTTT. Translated, it gives CACRPRTGGTEAFF.

V usage is TRBV21-1 and J usage is TRBJ2-1; the table's D call TRBD1 went unverified against the DNA. TRBV21-1 is listed as a pseudogene. The CDR3 runs 14 residues. The CDR3 nucleotides are TGTGCCAGCTATTATGGGACAGAATACAATGAGCAGTTCTTC. Translation: CASYYGTEYNEQFF.

Only a few counts were recorded for this clonotype. CDR3 residues: CASSSTTGSTGELFF. Here the CDR3 DNA reads TGTGCCAGCAGTTCGACAACAGGGAGTACCGGGGAGCTGTTTTTT. The V and J genes are TRBV12-3 or TRBV12-4 and TRBJ2-2; tentatively, D is TRBD1 (6 bases). The length of the CDR3 is 15 residues. Trimming stripped 4 bases from V and 5 bases from J, with 14 bases between.

This clonotype was seen a handful of times. The chain couples TRBV6-4 to TRBJ2-2, with 10 nucleotides matching TRBD2. The trim removed 6 bases at V and 4 bases at J, leaving 11 bases unmatched. This CDR3 has 17 amino acids. The germline CDR1 and CDR2 sequences are MRHNA and SNTAGT. In nucleotides, the CDR3 is TGTGCCAGCAGCCCTTCTGGGACTAGCGTCTCCACCGGGGAGCTGTTTTTT. It specifies CASSPSGTSVSTGELFF.

The gene calls are TRBV20-1 and TRBJ2-4; TRBD2 agrees at 10 bases. Germline CDR1 is DFQATT and CDR2 is SNEGSKA (reference sequence). The CDR3 loop spans 17 amino acids. The V and J ends lost 4 bases and 5 bases, in that order; junction bases with no gene match: 14. The CDR3 sequence is CSAIQAGGLRPENIQYF. DNA of the CDR3: TGCAGTGCTATACAAGCGGGAGGGCTTCGTCCCGAAAACATTCAGTACTTC.

The V call is TRBV20-1, the J call TRBJ2-7, with 9 bases matching TRBD1. This CDR3 is 12 amino acids long. The trim removed 3 bases at V and 6 bases at J, leaving 3 bases unmatched. Germline-derived CDR1 and CDR2 are DFQATT and SNEGSKA (reference sequence). The CDR3 DNA reads as TGCAGTGCTAGCTTACAGGGGGCCGAGCAGTACGTC. Protein product: CSASLQGAEQYV.

The chain recombines TRBV2 with TRBJ2-1; D possibly matches TRBD1 or TRBD2 (6 bases each). Trimming shortened V by 1 base and J by 15 bases, and 13 bases separated the two germline ends. The CDR3 has 12 amino acids. Looked up from germline, CDR1 is SNHLY and CDR2 is FYNNEI. CDR3: CASSEGTTQGFF. Here the CDR3 DNA reads TGTGCCAGCAGTGAAGGGACTACACAGGGGTTCTTC.

The V call is TRBV19, the J call TRBJ2-1; D not resolved. V lost 1 base to trimming and J lost 4 bases, with 14 bases between them. In germline, CDR1 is LNHDA, CDR2 SQIVND (reference sequence). The CDR3 runs 16 residues. The CDR3 loop is CASSIGGGGAYNEQFF. The CDR3 DNA reads TGTGCCAGTAGTATAGGTGGTGGCGGCGCGTACAATGAGCAGTTCTTC.

The chain employs TRBV4-2 and TRBJ2-2; D gene ambiguous. The CDR3 has 17 residues. The ends were cut back, 0 bases at V and 1 base at J, with 12 bases in the middle. Germline CDR1 reads LGHNA; CDR2 reads YNFKEQ. The CDR3 here is CASSQDLGDGNTGELFF. CDR3 coding DNA: TGTGCCAGCAGCCAAGATCTTGGGGATGGGAACACCGGGGAGCTGTTTTTT.

The chain links TRBV2 to TRBJ2-5; 7 nucleotides line up with TRBD1. This CDR3 comprises 13 residues. Germline CDR1 is SNHLY and CDR2 is FYNNEI. With 6 bases clipped from V and 3 bases from J, the junction kept 4 bases outside the gene matches. The CDR3 protein is CASRPTGEETQYF. The CDR3 DNA follows: TGTGCCAGCAGACCCACAGGGGAAGAGACCCAGTACTTC.

The chain is built from TRBV21-1 and TRBJ2-2; the table's D call TRBD2 went unverified against the DNA. TRBV21-1 is reported as a pseudogene. This CDR3 comprises 16 residues. This CDR3 reads CASSPRDYQNTGELFF. CDR3 bases: TGTGCCAGCAGCCCCCGGGACTACCAGAACACCGGGGAGCTGTTTTTT.

The chain joins TRBV19 to TRBJ2-2; no clear D. Per the germline V gene, CDR1 is LNHDA and CDR2 is SQIVND (reference sequence). Trimming removed 3 bases at V and 6 bases at J, with 2 bases between. The CDR3 is 11 residues long. For the CDR3, the DNA is TGTGCCAGTAGTATGGCCGGGGAGCTGTTTTTT. Protein: CASSMAGELFF.

V gene TRBV11-3 combines with J gene TRBJ1-1; D is unresolved. From germline, CDR1 is SGHNT and CDR2 YENEEA. The CDR3 totals 13 residues. The V gene lost 5 bases and the J gene lost 3 bases, with 10 bases spanning the gap. CDR3 sequence reads: CASSATGYTEAFF. In DNA, the CDR3 is TGTGCCAGCAGCGCGACGGGATACACTGAAGCTTTCTTT.

This clonotype was counted only a few times. This chain joins TRBV10-3 and TRBJ2-1, with TRBD2 matching over 13 bases. Germline V gives CDR1 ENHRY, CDR2 SYGVKD. The junction had 10 bases not matched to a gene; V was cut back by 6 bases and J by 5 bases. This CDR3 contains 17 residues. CDR3 nucleotide sequence: TGTGCCATCAGGGGACTAGCGGGACTCGCAGGGAACAATGAGCAGTTCTTC. This gives the protein CAIRGLAGLAGNNEQFF.

This clonotype was observed a few times. The chain carries TRBV20-1 and TRBJ1-4, with D maybe TRBD1 (6 bases). The V and J ends lost 5 bases and 8 bases respectively, with 15 bases between them. This CDR3 contains 13 residues. The germline V gene encodes CDR1 DFQATT and CDR2 SNEGSKA (reference sequence). The chain's CDR3 is CSAGQPQEEKLFF. CDR3 DNA: TGCAGTGCTGGACAGCCTCAGGAAGAAAAACTGTTTTTT.

In its sample, this clonotype was seen a few times. The chain couples TRBV6-2 or TRBV6-3 to TRBJ2-7, with 8 bases that match TRBD1. Germline CDR1 is MNHEY and CDR2 is SVGEGT. The V and J ends lost 6 bases and 3 bases, in that order; junction bases with no gene match: 19. There are 18 residues in the CDR3. In DNA form, the CDR3 reads TGTGCCAGCAGCCTCGTCCCCCGACAGGGGAGGAGAGGCTACGAGCAGTACGTC. It encodes CASSLVPRQGRRGYEQYV.

This clonotype was seen a handful of times. The V and J genes are TRBV24-1 and TRBJ2-7; D is perhaps TRBD1 or TRBD2 (6 bases each). Trimming cost V 5 bases and J 2 bases, with 18 bases left between them. Germline CDR1 is KGHDR and CDR2 is SFDVKD. The CDR3 spans 16 residues. CDR3 loop: CATSGLGQLNTYEQYF. The CDR3 DNA sequence: TGTGCCACCAGTGGACTAGGACAGTTAAATACCTACGAGCAGTACTTC.

The CDR3 reads CASSQGQQQFF. Here the CDR3 DNA reads TGCGCCAGCAGCCAAGGACAGCAGCAGTTCTTC. The J gene is TRBJ2-1, the V gene TRBV4-1, with D tentatively TRBD1 (5 bases). V dropped 1 base and J dropped 11 bases, with 6 bases sitting between them. Germline-derived CDR1 and CDR2 are MGHRA and YSYEKL. The CDR3 extends over 11 amino acids.

The V and J genes are TRBV19 and TRBJ2-1, with D perhaps being TRBD1 or TRBD2 (6 bases each). The CDR3 runs 11 residues. Trimming pared 5 bases from V and 9 bases from J, leaving 8 bases between. Germline-derived CDR1 and CDR2 are LNHDA and SQIVND (reference sequence). CDR3 DNA: TGTGCCAGTAGTCGGGGGCCTGAGCAGTTCTTC. The encoded protein is CASSRGPEQFF.

The J gene is TRBJ2-1, the V gene TRBV7-6; TRBD2 aligns across 7 bases. In germline, CDR1 is SGHVS, CDR2 FNYEAQ. After removal of 1 base from V and 13 bases from J, the junction contained 13 bases not matched to a gene. The CDR3 totals 15 residues. In nucleotides, the CDR3 is TGTGCCAGCAGCTTAGTTGAGGCGGGAGCAGCCAAACAGTTCTTC. It specifies CASSLVEAGAAKQFF. Looking up the rest from reference TRBV7-6 and TRBJ2-1 gives the full variable domain: GAGVSQSPRYKVTKRGQDVALRCDPISGHVSLYWYRQALGQGPEFLTYFNYEAQQDKSGLPNDRFSAERPEGSISTLTIQRTEQRDSAMYRCASSLVEAGAAKQFFGPGTRLTVL.

This chain joins TRBV7-2 and TRBJ2-1; D perhaps matches TRBD1 (6 bases). CDR1 and CDR2 (germline): SGHTA, FQGNSA. V was shortened by 0 bases and J by 4 bases, with 7 bases between the two germline ends. This CDR3 comprises 14 residues. CDR3 DNA sequence: TGTGCCAGCAGCTTAGCGGGACAATACAATGAGCAGTTCTTC. Its translation is CASSLAGQYNEQFF.

The chain combines TRBV6-1 with TRBJ1-1, with D uncertain. The V gene lost 7 bases and the J gene lost 0 bases, with 6 bases spanning the gap. Germline V CDR1 and CDR2: MNHNS, SASEGT. This CDR3 spans 12 amino acids. In DNA, the CDR3 is TGTGCCAGCAAGGTAATGAACACTGAAGCTTTCTTT. Translation: CASKVMNTEAFF.